This T cell receptor beta chain emerged from a study of T cells in Graves' hyperthyroidism and ophthalmopathy. CDR1 SGHTA and CDR2 FQGNSA come from the germline V gene. V shed 6 bases, J shed 4 bases, and the junction held 10 bases outside the gene matches. This CDR3 contains 15 residues. Points from the study as a whole: Among clonotypes expanded in thyroid above 0.001, most were also found in blood.

Researchers took RNA transcripts and amplified the TCR beta CDR3 regions from them. With the HTBI primer set, the TCR CDR3 went through a first round of RT-PCR. TCRdb passed the multiplex PCR reads through MiXCR, listing each CDR3 protein once. The sample has about 740,000 distinct CDR3 sequences, about 15% seen once. Pregnant or lactating patients were excluded, as were those with uncontrolled infection or other autoimmune disease. Diagnosis rested on symptoms, serum thyroxine and TRAb, thyroid ultrasound, and orbital computed tomography. This clonotype was observed many times. Antigen unknown. This TCR was sampled from a young woman with Graves' hyperthyroidism. The sequenced sample consisted of blood. The chain uses TRBV7-2 and TRBJ2-3; 7 bases line up with TRBD2. The CDR3 sequence: CASRSTGLSSDTQYF. CDR3 nucleotide sequence: TGTGCCAGCAGAAGTACGGGACTATCGTCAGATACGCAGTATTTT.